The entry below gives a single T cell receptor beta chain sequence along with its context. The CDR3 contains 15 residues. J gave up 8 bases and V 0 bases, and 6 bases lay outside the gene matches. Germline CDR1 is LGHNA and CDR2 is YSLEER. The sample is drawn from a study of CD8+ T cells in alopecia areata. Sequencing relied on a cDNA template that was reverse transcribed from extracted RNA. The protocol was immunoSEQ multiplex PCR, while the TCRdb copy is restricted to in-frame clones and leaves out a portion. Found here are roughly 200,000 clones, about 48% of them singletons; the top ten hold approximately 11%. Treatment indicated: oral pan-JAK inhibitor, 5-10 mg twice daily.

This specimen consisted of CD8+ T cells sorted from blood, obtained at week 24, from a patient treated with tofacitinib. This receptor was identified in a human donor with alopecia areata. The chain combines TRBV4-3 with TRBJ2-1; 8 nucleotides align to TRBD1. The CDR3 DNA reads TGCGCCAGCAGCCAAGATCGGACAGGGTTGGATGAGCAGTTCTTC. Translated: CASSQDRTGLDEQFF.